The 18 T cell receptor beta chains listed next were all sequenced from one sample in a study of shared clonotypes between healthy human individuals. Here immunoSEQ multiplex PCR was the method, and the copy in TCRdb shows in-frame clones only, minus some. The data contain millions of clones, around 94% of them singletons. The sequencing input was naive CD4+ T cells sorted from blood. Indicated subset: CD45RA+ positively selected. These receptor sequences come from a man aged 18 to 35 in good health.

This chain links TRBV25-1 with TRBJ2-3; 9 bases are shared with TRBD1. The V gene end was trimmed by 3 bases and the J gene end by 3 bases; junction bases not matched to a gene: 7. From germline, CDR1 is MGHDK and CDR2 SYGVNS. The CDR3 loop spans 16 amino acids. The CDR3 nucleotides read TGTGCCAGCAGTGAGTTGGACAGGGGTAGGACAGATACGCAGTATTTT. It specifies CASSELDRGRTDTQYF.

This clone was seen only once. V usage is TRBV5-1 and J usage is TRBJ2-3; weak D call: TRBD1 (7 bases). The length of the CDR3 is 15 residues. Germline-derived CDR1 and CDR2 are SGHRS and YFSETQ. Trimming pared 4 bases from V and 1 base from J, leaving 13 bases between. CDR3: CASSMGGQGTDTQYF. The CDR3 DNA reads TGCGCCAGCAGCATGGGAGGACAGGGCACAGATACGCAGTATTTT.

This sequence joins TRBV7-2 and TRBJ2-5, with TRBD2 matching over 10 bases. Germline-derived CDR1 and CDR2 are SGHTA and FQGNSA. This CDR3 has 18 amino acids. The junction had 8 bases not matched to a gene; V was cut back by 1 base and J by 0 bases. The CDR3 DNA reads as TGTGCCAGCAGCTTAGTTGTGCGGGGGACTAGCGACCAAGAGACCCAGTACTTC. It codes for CASSLVVRGTSDQETQYF.

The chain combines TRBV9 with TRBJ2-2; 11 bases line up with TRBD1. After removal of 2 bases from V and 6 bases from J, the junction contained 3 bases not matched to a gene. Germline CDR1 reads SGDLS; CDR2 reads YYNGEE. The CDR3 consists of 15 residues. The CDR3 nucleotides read TGTGCCAGCAGCGTCCGGACAGGGGGCTCCGGGGAGCTGTTTTTT. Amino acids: CASSVRTGGSGELFF. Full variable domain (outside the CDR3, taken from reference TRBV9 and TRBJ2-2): DSGVTQTPKHLITATGQRVTLRCSPRSGDLSVYWYQQSLDQGLQFLIQYYNGEERAKGNILERFSAQQFPDLHSELNLSSLELGDSALYFCASSVRTGGSGELFFGEGSRLTVL.

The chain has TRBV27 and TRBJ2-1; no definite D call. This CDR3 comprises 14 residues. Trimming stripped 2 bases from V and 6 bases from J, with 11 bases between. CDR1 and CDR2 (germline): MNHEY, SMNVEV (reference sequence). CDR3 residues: CASSLGPSVNEQFF. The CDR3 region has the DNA TGTGCCAGCAGTTTAGGACCGTCCGTCAATGAGCAGTTCTTC.

The CDR3 loop is CASSARGTGRRYEQYF. In DNA, the CDR3 is TGTGCCAGCAGCGCCAGAGGGACAGGGAGGAGATACGAGCAGTACTTC. V and J are TRBV13 and TRBJ2-7; the match to TRBD1 covers 9 bases. Germline V gene lookup returns CDR1 PRHDT and CDR2 FYEKMQ (reference sequence). This CDR3 contains 16 residues. V trimming: 5 bases; J trimming: 4 bases; junction bases outside the gene matches: 12.

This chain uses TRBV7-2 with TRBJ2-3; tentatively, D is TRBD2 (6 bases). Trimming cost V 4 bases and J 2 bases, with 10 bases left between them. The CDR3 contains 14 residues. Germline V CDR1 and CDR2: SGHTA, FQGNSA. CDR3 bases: TGTGCCAGCAGCTCTAGCGTAGACACAGATACGCAGTATTTT. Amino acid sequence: CASSSSVDTDTQYF.

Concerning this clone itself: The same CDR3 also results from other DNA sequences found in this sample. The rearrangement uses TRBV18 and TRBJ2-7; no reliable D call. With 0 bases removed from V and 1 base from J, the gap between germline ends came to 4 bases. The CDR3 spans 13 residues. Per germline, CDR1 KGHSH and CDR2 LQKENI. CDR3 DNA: TGTGCCAGCTCACCACCGGGATCCTACGAGCAGTACTTC. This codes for CASSPPGSYEQYF.

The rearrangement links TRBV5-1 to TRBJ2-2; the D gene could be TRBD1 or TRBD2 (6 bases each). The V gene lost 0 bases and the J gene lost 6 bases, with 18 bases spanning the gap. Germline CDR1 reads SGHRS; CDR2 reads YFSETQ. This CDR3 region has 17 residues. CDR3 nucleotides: TGCGCCAGCAGCTTGGGGGACTTCCGGGACACCCCCGGGGAGCTGTTTTTT. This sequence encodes CASSLGDFRDTPGELFF.

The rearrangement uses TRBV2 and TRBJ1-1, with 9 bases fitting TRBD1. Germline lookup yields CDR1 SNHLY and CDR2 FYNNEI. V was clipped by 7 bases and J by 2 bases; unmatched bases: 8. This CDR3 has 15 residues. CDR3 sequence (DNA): TGTGCCAGCATATTGACAGGGGGTCCAAACACTGAAGCTTTCTTT. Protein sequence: CASILTGGPNTEAFF. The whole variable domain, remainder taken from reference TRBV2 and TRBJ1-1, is EPEVTQTPSHQVTQMGQEVILRCVPISNHLYFYWYRQILGQKVEFLVSFYNNEISEKSEIFDDQFSVERPDGSNFTLKIRSTKLEDSAMYFCASILTGGPNTEAFFGQGTRLTVV.

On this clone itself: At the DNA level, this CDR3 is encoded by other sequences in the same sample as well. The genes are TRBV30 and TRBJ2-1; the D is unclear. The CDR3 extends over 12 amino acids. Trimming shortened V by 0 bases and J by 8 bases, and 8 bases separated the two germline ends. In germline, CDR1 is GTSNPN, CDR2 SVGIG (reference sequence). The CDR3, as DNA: TGTGCCTGGAGTGTACGAGGCGATGAGCAGTTCTTC. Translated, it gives CAWSVRGDEQFF.

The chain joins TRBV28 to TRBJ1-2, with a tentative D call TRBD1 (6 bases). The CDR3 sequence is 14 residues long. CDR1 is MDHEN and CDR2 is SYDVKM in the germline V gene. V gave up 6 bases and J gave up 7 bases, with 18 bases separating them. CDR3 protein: CASSNQRGIRGYTF. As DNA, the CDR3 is TGTGCCAGCAGCAACCAGAGGGGGATACGTGGCTACACCTTC.

CDR3 sequence reads: CASSIMVTVRNNQPQHF. The CDR3 bases are TGTGCCAGTAGTATAATGGTGACAGTCCGGAACAATCAGCCCCAGCATTTT. This chain connects TRBV19 to TRBJ1-5; possible D gene TRBD1, 5 bases. V was cut by 2 bases and J by 3 bases, with 17 bases left in between. CDR3 length: 17 amino acids. Per germline, CDR1 LNHDA and CDR2 SQIVND (reference sequence).

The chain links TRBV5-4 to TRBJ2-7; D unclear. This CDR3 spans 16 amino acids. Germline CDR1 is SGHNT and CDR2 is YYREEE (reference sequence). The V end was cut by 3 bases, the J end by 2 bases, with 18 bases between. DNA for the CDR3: TGTGCCAGCAGCTCAGCCTCGGACGCAGCTACCTACGAGCAGTACTTC. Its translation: CASSSASDAATYEQYF.

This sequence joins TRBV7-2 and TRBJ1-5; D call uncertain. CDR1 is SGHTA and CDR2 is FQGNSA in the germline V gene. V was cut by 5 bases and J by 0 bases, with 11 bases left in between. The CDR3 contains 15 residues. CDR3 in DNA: TGTGCCAGCAGCCTACAGCCTTATAGCAATCAGCCCCAGCATTTT. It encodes CASSLQPYSNQPQHF.

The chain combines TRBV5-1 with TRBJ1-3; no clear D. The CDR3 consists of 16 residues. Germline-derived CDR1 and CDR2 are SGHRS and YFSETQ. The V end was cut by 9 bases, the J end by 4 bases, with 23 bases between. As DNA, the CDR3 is TGCGCCAAAGTTTCTCGTATTACCCCCGGGGGAAACACCATATATTTT. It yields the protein CAKVSRITPGGNTIYF. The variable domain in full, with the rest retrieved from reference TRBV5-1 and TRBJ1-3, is KAGVTQTPRYLIKTRGQQVTLSCSPISGHRSVSWYQQTPGQGLQFLFEYFSETQRNKGNFPGRFSGRQFSNSRSEMNVSTLELGDSALYLCAKVSRITPGGNTIYFGEGSWLTVV.

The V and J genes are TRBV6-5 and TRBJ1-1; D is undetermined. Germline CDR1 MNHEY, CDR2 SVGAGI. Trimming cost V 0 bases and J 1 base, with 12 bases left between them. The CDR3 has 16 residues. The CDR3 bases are TGTGCCAGCAGTTACTCGATGAGAACCCCGAACACTGAAGCTTTCTTT. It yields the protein CASSYSMRTPNTEAFF.

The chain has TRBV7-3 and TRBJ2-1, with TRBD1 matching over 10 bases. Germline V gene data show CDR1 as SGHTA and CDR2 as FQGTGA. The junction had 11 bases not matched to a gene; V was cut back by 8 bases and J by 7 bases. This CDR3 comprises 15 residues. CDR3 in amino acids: CASGQGGQGLNEQFF. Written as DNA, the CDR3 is TGTGCCAGCGGACAGGGGGGACAGGGCCTTAATGAGCAGTTCTTC.